The 26 T cell receptor beta chains presented below share a single source sample, sequenced in a study of OX40 agonist ivuxolimab in advanced cancers. Method: immunoSEQ multiplex PCR; TCRdb's copy keeps in-frame clones and lacks some. The data contain roughly 70,000 clones, around 80% of them singletons. The source material was CD4+ or CD8+ T cells sorted from blood, sampled in a trial of the OX40 agonist ivuxolimab. These receptors were obtained from an adult with an advanced solid tumor such as melanoma, head and neck, liver or kidney cancer.

This clone was seen only a few times. The chain employs TRBV6-6 and TRBJ1-1; 8 bases line up with TRBD1. The CDR3 is 16 amino acids. Looked up from germline, CDR1 is MNHNY and CDR2 is SVGAGI (reference sequence). V was clipped by 4 bases and J by 0 bases; unmatched bases: 7. For the CDR3, the DNA is TGTGCCAGCAGTTCATGGACAGGGAGAATGAACACTGAAGCTTTCTTT. Its translation: CASSSWTGRMNTEAFF.

The chain employs TRBV19 and TRBJ2-7, with 9 nucleotides matching TRBD1. The germline V gene has CDR1 LNHDA and CDR2 SQIVND (reference sequence). The ends lost 6 bases at V and 0 bases at J; junction bases unmatched: 3. This CDR3 is built from 14 residues. The CDR3 sequence: CASSTTGGSYEQYF. Written as DNA, the CDR3 is TGTGCCAGTAGCACGACAGGGGGCTCCTACGAGCAGTACTTC.

The chain uses TRBV19 and TRBJ2-1, with 11 bases that match TRBD2. CDR3 length: 15 amino acids. V gave up 10 bases and J gave up 7 bases; unmatched junction bases: 12. Looked up from germline, CDR1 is LNHDA and CDR2 is SQIVND (reference sequence). The CDR3 is CATETGTSGKNEQFF. The CDR3 nucleotides are TGTGCCACCGAAACCGGGACTAGCGGCAAAAATGAGCAGTTCTTC.

V is TRBV27 and J is TRBJ1-2, with D possibly being TRBD1 (5 bases). This CDR3 spans 13 amino acids. In germline, CDR1 is MNHEY, CDR2 SMNVEV (reference sequence). V gave up 6 bases and J gave up 8 bases, with 16 bases separating them. This chain's CDR3 is CASSPMGEQGYTF. CDR3 bases: TGTGCCAGCAGCCCGATGGGGGAGCAGGGCTACACCTTC.

The gene calls are TRBV4-2 and TRBJ2-7, with 8 bases lining up with TRBD2. This CDR3 has 17 amino acids. Germline CDR1 and CDR2: LGHNA and YNFKEQ. V gave up 0 bases and J gave up 7 bases; unmatched junction bases: 14. This chain's CDR3 is CASSQEGLWAGGGEQYF. CDR3 sequence (DNA): TGTGCCAGCAGCCAAGAGGGGCTTTGGGCGGGAGGTGGGGAGCAGTACTTC.

This clone was recorded a few times. The genes are TRBV10-3 and TRBJ2-3, with 7 bases fitting TRBD1. Germline CDR1 ENHRY, CDR2 SYGVKD. The CDR3 contains 15 residues. The J segment lost 5 bases and the V segment lost 3 bases, leaving 8 bases of the junction unmatched. For the CDR3, the DNA is TGTGCCATCAGTGACCCAAGGGGGCCCGGAGATACGCAGTATTTT. It is translated as CAISDPRGPGDTQYF.

This clone occurred once. The V gene is TRBV2, the J gene TRBJ2-1; tentatively, D is TRBD1 (5 bases). The CDR3 is made up of 14 amino acids. Looked up from germline, CDR1 is SNHLY and CDR2 is FYNNEI. V lost 0 bases and J lost 3, with 6 bases in between. The DNA for the CDR3 is TGTGCCAGCAGTGAAGCAAGGGGCTACAATGAGCAGTTCTTC. This sequence encodes CASSEARGYNEQFF.

The V and J genes are TRBV27 and TRBJ2-7; possibly TRBD2 for D (6 bases). Deletions cut 4 bases from V and 4 bases from J, with 14 bases between. Germline values: CDR1 MNHEY, CDR2 SMNVEV (reference sequence). The CDR3 is made up of 14 amino acids. As DNA, the CDR3 is TGTGCCAGCAGTTCTCGGGCGGGGCCTTACGAGCAGTACTTC. This sequence encodes CASSSRAGPYEQYF.

V is TRBV12-5 and J is TRBJ1-6; D not certain. The germline gives CDR1 LGHNT, CDR2 FRNRAP. This CDR3 comprises 10 residues. V gave up 8 bases and J gave up 7 bases, with 3 bases separating them. CDR3: CASPNSPLHF. CDR3 sequence (DNA): TGTGCTAGTCCCAATTCACCCCTCCACTTT. The full variable domain, in which reference TRBV12-5 and TRBJ1-6 provide the parts outside the CDR3, is DARVTQTPRHKVTEMGQEVTMRCQPILGHNTVFWYRQTMMQGLELLAYFRNRAPLDDSGMPKDRFSAEMPDATLATLKIQPSEPRDSAVYFCASPNSPLHFGNGTRLTVT.

The chain employs TRBV4-2 and TRBJ1-5; D perhaps matches TRBD1 (6 bases). CDR1 is LGHNA and CDR2 is YNFKEQ in the germline V gene. V was shortened by 1 base and J by 2 bases, with 6 bases between the two germline ends. The CDR3 spans 14 residues. CDR3 nucleotide sequence: TGTGCCAGCAGCCAAGGGGGGCGCAATCAGCCCCAGCATTTT. This translates into CASSQGGRNQPQHF.

V and J are TRBV7-9 and TRBJ2-5; no reliable D call. Trimming stripped 5 bases from V and 5 bases from J, with 12 bases between. The CDR3 is 13 amino acids. Germline V gene sequence: CDR1 SEHNR, CDR2 FQNEAQ (reference sequence). The CDR3 DNA sequence: TGTGCCAGCAGCCCACCGCTAGAGGAGACCCAGTACTTC. Protein product: CASSPPLEETQYF.

The CDR3 protein is CASRFLTLAGGASGELFF. CDR3 DNA: TGTGCCAGCAGATTTCTAACTTTAGCCGGGGGGGCCTCCGGGGAGCTGTTTTTT. The J gene is TRBJ2-2, the V gene TRBV27; 8 bases fit TRBD2. Germline loops: CDR1 MNHEY, CDR2 SMNVEV (reference sequence). The CDR3 runs to 18 residues. V shed 6 bases and J 6 bases; nucleotides not matched to a gene: 18.

The chain uses TRBV10-3 and TRBJ1-5; 8 bases are a match to TRBD1. The V segment lost 0 bases and the J segment 4 bases; nucleotides outside the gene matches: 2. The CDR3 is made up of 15 amino acids. Germline-derived CDR1 and CDR2 are ENHRY and SYGVKD. The CDR3 loop is CAISESDRDNQPQHF. The DNA for the CDR3 is TGTGCCATCAGTGAGTCGGACAGGGATAATCAGCCCCAGCATTTT.

This rearrangement joins TRBV28 to TRBJ1-4; 7 nucleotides agree with TRBD1. Germline V CDR1 and CDR2: MDHEN, SYDVKM. This CDR3 is built from 14 residues. The V and J ends lost 6 bases and 6 bases, in that order; junction bases with no gene match: 7. The DNA of the CDR3 is TGTGCCAGCAGGCTACAGGGGTTTGATGAAAAACTGTTTTTT. The encoded protein is CASRLQGFDEKLFF.

The chain links TRBV7-6 to TRBJ1-1; D remains ambiguous. Per germline, CDR1 SGHVS and CDR2 FNYEAQ. The V end was cut by 1 base, the J end by 1 base, with 7 bases between. The CDR3 spans 14 residues. The CDR3 bases are TGTGCCAGCAGCTTAGGGGTAGGGAACACTGAAGCTTTCTTT. Its protein is CASSLGVGNTEAFF.

This clone was detected only once. The V and J genes are TRBV9 and TRBJ1-1, with 7 bases fitting TRBD1. From germline, CDR1 is SGDLS and CDR2 YYNGEE. This CDR3 comprises 14 residues. Trimming at V came to 3 bases and at J to 2 bases, leaving 4 bases not matched to a gene. CDR3 amino acids: CASSGRQGNTEAFF. The CDR3 DNA follows: TGTGCCAGCAGCGGCAGACAGGGAAACACTGAAGCTTTCTTT.

This sequence joins TRBV4-1 and TRBJ2-1, with 7 bases that match TRBD2. The V segment lost 5 bases and the J segment 2 bases; nucleotides outside the gene matches: 9. The length of the CDR3 is 16 residues. Germline V gene lookup returns CDR1 MGHRA and CDR2 YSYEKL. The CDR3 coding sequence is TGCGCCAGCAGCGGAAACTCGGCGGGGGCCTACAATGAGCAGTTCTTC. Amino acid sequence: CASSGNSAGAYNEQFF.

The chain has TRBV18 and TRBJ1-5; perhaps TRBD1 as D (6 bases). The CDR3 has 19 residues. The V end lost 1 base, the J end lost 6 bases, and 25 bases lay between the germline ends. Germline V gene data show CDR1 as KGHSH and CDR2 as LQKENI. CDR3 residues: CASSPRSGSGGGTAQPQHF. The CDR3 region has the DNA TGTGCCAGCTCACCACGTTCTGGGTCTGGCGGGGGCACGGCTCAGCCCCAGCATTTT.

The rearrangement links TRBV7-9 to TRBJ1-1; D might be TRBD1 (5 bases). V gave up 3 bases and J gave up 1 base, with 12 bases separating them. The CDR3 spans 15 residues. Looked up from germline, CDR1 is SEHNR and CDR2 is FQNEAQ (reference sequence). The CDR3 sequence is CASSLRQTRNTEAFF. The CDR3 DNA is TGTGCCAGCAGCTTGAGACAGACGAGGAACACTGAAGCTTTCTTT. Full variable domain (remainder filled in from reference TRBV7-9 and TRBJ1-1): DTGVSQNPRHKITKRGQNVTFRCDPISEHNRLYWYRQTLGQGPEFLTYFQNEAQLEKSRLLSDRFSAERPKGSFSTLEIQRTEQGDSAMYLCASSLRQTRNTEAFFGQGTRLTVV.

V and J are TRBV5-1 and TRBJ2-7; possibly TRBD1 or TRBD2 for D (5 bases each). From germline, CDR1 is SGHRS and CDR2 YFSETQ. The CDR3 length is 15 residues. Trimming cost V 0 bases and J 1 base, with 11 bases left between them. The CDR3 DNA reads TGCGCCAGCAGCTTGGGGGACCCGCAATCCTACGAGCAGTACTTC. Amino acids: CASSLGDPQSYEQYF.

This rearrangement joins TRBV29-1 to TRBJ2-5; D ambiguous. The better agreement between TRBJ2-7 and the DNA end casts doubt on the J call. Germline values: CDR1 SQVTM, CDR2 ANQGSEA. This CDR3 has 11 residues. The CDR3 is CSVAVSYEQYF. The CDR3, as DNA: TGCAGCGTTGCGGTCTCCTACGAGCAGTACTTC.

V usage is TRBV7-9 and J usage is TRBJ1-1; D is unclear. Germline V gene lookup returns CDR1 SEHNR and CDR2 FQNEAQ (reference sequence). V dropped 3 bases and J dropped 1 base, with 3 bases sitting between them. The CDR3 has 12 amino acids. CDR3 sequence reads: CASSFSNTEAFF. In DNA, the CDR3 is TGTGCCAGCAGCTTTTCGAACACTGAAGCTTTCTTT. Supplemented by reference TRBV7-9 and TRBJ1-1, the full variable domain reads DTGVSQNPRHKITKRGQNVTFRCDPISEHNRLYWYRQTLGQGPEFLTYFQNEAQLEKSRLLSDRFSAERPKGSFSTLEIQRTEQGDSAMYLCASSFSNTEAFFGQGTRLTVV.

This chain connects TRBV6-6 to TRBJ2-7; D call uncertain. The CDR3 is 14 amino acids. Germline CDR1 reads MNHNY; CDR2 reads SVGAGI (reference sequence). Trimming stripped 4 bases from V and 3 bases from J, with 13 bases between. The CDR3 coding sequence is TGTGCCAGCAGTTGGGTGAGGACGGGCTACGAGCAGTACTTC. This encodes CASSWVRTGYEQYF.

This chain connects TRBV4-1 to TRBJ1-1; no definite D call. V gave up 0 bases and J gave up 3 bases, with 14 bases separating them. Germline V gene data show CDR1 as MGHRA and CDR2 as YSYEKL. The length of the CDR3 is 16 residues. DNA of the CDR3: TGCGCCAGCAGCCAAGACTACATCACAAGGGACACTGAAGCTTTCTTT. Encoded protein: CASSQDYITRDTEAFF.

CDR3 residues: CASSLAADRDGYTF. CDR3 DNA: TGTGCCAGCAGCTTGGCCGCAGACAGGGACGGCTACACCTTC. The V and J genes are TRBV5-6 and TRBJ1-2; TRBD1 matches at 7 bases. Looked up from germline, CDR1 is SGHDT and CDR2 is YYEEEE. CDR3 size: 14 residues. Trimming at V came to 0 bases and at J to 8 bases, leaving 7 bases not matched to a gene. Variable domain in full (rest from reference TRBV5-6 and TRBJ1-2): DAGVTQSPTHLIKTRGQQVTLRCSPKSGHDTVSWYQQALGQGPQFIFQYYEEEERQRGNFPDRFSGHQFPNYSSELNVNALLLGDSALYLCASSLAADRDGYTFGSGTRLTVV.

The rearrangement links TRBV6-1 to TRBJ2-7, with D perhaps matching TRBD1 (6 bases). With 4 bases removed from V and 3 bases from J, the gap between germline ends came to 28 bases. CDR1 MNHNS and CDR2 SASEGT come from the germline V gene. This CDR3 contains 19 residues. The CDR3, as DNA: TGTGCCAGCAGTGGCCTCCTAGGGGGTCATCATAAACGAAACTACGAGCAGTACTTC. Residues: CASSGLLGGHHKRNYEQYF.